This T cell receptor (beta chain) is drawn from a study of identical twins (dated by TCRdb to about 2016). Background for the entire study: To test whether fetal clonotypes persist, the study used deep sequencing on TCR alpha and beta repertoires from monozygotic twins, unrelated adults of various ages, and cord blood. To rule out contamination, the twin experiments were replicated at different times with different library preparation protocols.

For CDR1 and CDR2, the germline V gene (reference sequence) lists MNHEY and SMNVEV. The germline ends are 7 bases apart after V is trimmed by 7 bases and J by 7 bases. The CDR3 covers 11 residues, taking in both the cysteine and the phenylalanine. The entry retains the CDR3 DNA only, 33 bases that are in frame from base 1. Only healthy Caucasian donors were included. Three pairs of female monozygotic twins, all aged 18 to 29 years, were included in the twin cohort. Peripheral blood mononuclear cells were the source from which RNA for the TCR libraries was isolated. This clonotype came up many times. This clone's antigen is unknown. No clone much larger than this one lies a single base away; base qualities are absent. The library was obtained by 5' RACE. Instrument used: Illumina HiSeq 2000. A universal primer binding site was introduced by template switching, and a unique molecular identifier was present in the final cDNA, enabling accurate counting of TCR cDNA molecules. Specific primers in the conserved constant-segment region were used to synthesize first-strand cDNA for the TCR alpha and beta chains. Each cDNA library was double barcoded, with a SMART-Mk sample barcode plus Illumina barcodes, to control for contamination. TruSeq adapter sequences and Illumina sample barcodes were added in two successive PCR steps. The Illumina HiSeq platform was used with custom primers to sequence TCR alpha and beta cDNA libraries. Per the authors' processing: Raw reads were processed with MiGEC to extract unique molecular identifiers, and MiXCR was used to determine CDR3 positions. For each individual, recombination models were inferred using an EM algorithm with the repgenHMM and IGoR tools. Shared clonotype analysis was performed with the tcR package in R, normalizing sharing by the product of cloneset sizes. To study raw recombination without the effects of thymic and clonal selection, out-of-frame nonproductive sequences were analyzed. TCRdb handled the public reads itself, with Q25 trimming in fastp and clone calling in MiXCR, and kept productive beta chains. Every distinct CDR3 protein forms one entry, paired with its most common genes and DNA. TCRdb's processing, not the authors' own work, is the source of the V and J calls. This sample has 600,000 to 700,000 distinct CDR3 sequences in its table, and less than 25% of those were observed once. The top ten hold 4.3% of the sample.

Here is what the overall study found, with its caveats: In monozygotic twins, recombination models systematically underestimated out-of-frame TCR alpha sharing, but the models matched the sharing seen between unrelated individuals. Zero-insertion analyses could be partly confounded by invariant T cells such as MAIT and iNKT, although diverse VJ usage argued against such confounding for most clonotypes. Compared with coincidental sharing between unrelated individuals, out-of-frame TCR alpha sequences shared between twins had an excess of sequences with low generation probability. Abundant cord blood beta clonotypes carried fewer insertions; young adult naive repertoires showed a weaker similar trend, while memory repertoires showed none. The excess sharing between twins in beta out-of-frame sequences was weaker because fewer shared sequences reduced the signal-to-noise ratio. Because the same donors could not be followed over many years, the conclusions depended on cross-sectional statistical analysis.

This sample was also put to use in a study of T cells expressing NK-cell markers. As noted in the second study: Three sorted T-cell subsets (CD3+CD56+NKG2C+, CD3+CD56+NKG2C- and CD3+CD56-NKG2C+) from several donors had their TCR beta-chain repertoires profiled. Among the eight sequenced donors, only one was HCMV-seronegative, while the other seven were HCMV-seropositive. To restrict sorting to alphabetaTCR-expressing T cells, an anti-gammadeltaTCR antibody was added in several experiments. For six donors, the dominant CD3+CD56+NKG2C+ clonotypes were among the top 10 CD8+ clonotypes and accounted for about 1.0-8% of CD8+ T cells. Those dominant clonotypes were again the most abundant among CD3+CD56-NKG2C+ cells in a few donors, at about 28.3-65%. It remained unclear whether the expanded NKG2C-expressing T cell clones were specific for HCMV antigens. The study sequenced eight donors, all healthy volunteers chosen at random: three men and five women. A commercial ELISA kit detecting HCMV-specific IgG in serum was used to determine HCMV serostatus. For five or six donors, unsorted PBMC were also used to sequence bulk peripheral blood T-cell repertoires. MIGEC was used to demultiplex reads and group reads by UMI, and MiTCR was used to assemble and quantify clonotypes. To exclude erroneous sequences, any TCR cDNA sequence not supported by at least two reads was discarded. The tcR package was used for downstream repertoire analysis, with clonotypes matched between fractions based on CDR3 nucleotide sequence plus V segment. VDJmatch was used to annotate antigen specificity against VDJdb, with one amino acid substitution in CDR3 permitted.

Sequencing used PBMCs. This receptor was obtained from a woman younger than 35 in good health. The chain uses TRBV27 and TRBJ2-2, with the D gene too uncertain to name. The CDR3 region reads CASTSGGELFF. The DNA reads TGTGCCAGCACCTCAGGCGGGGAGCTGTTTTTT.